This is a list of T cell receptor beta chains from one sample in a study of CD8 T cells in ankylosing spondylitis. TCRdb reprocessed the 5' RACE reads via MiXCR and lists one record per CDR3 protein. Here the sample spans around 770,000 distinct CDR3 sequences, under 20% being singletons. Sequenced material: blood, either unsorted or a sorted T cell fraction (not recorded which). The receptors here all came from a male donor with ankylosing spondylitis. Each CDR3 is given with its conserved first and last residue. A D gene is named only where the DNA matches it firmly. Rows give clone size only sometimes, using once, few, many, or a class for an expanded clone.

D gene: NA; V gene: TRBV21-1; CDR3 length: 15; J gene: TRBJ1-4; clone size: few; CDR3 DNA: TGTGCCAGCAGCCACCCCGGGACAGGTGGTGAAAAACTGTTTTTT; CDR3 protein: CASSHPGTGGEKLFF
D gene: TRBD1; V gene: TRBV20-1; CDR3 length: 12; J gene: TRBJ2-7; clone size: many; CDR3 DNA: TGCAGTGTTAGGGACAGCCGCTACGAGCAGTACTTC; CDR3 protein: CSVRDSRYEQYF
D gene: TRBD1; V gene: TRBV29-1; CDR3 length: 13; J gene: TRBJ2-1; clone size: many; CDR3 DNA: TGCAGCGCCAGACAGGGCCCGACCAATGAGCAGTTCTTC; CDR3 protein: CSARQGPTNEQFF
D gene: NA; V gene: TRBV4-2; CDR3 length: 15; J gene: TRBJ2-5; clone size: few; CDR3 DNA: TGTGCCAGCAGCCAAGGACCGGGGAACCAAGAGACCCAGTACTTC; CDR3 protein: CASSQGPGNQETQYF
D gene: NA; V gene: TRBV7-6; CDR3 length: 15; J gene: TRBJ1-3; clone size: few; CDR3 DNA: TGTGCCAGCAGCTGGGATGACAGGTCTGGGGACACCATATATTTT; CDR3 protein: CASSWDDRSGDTIYF
D gene: TRBD2; V gene: TRBV5-1; CDR3 length: 17; J gene: TRBJ2-5; clone size: few; CDR3 DNA: TGCGCCAGCAGCCAATTTAGCGGGGGGGCCTTCCGAGAGACCCAGTACTTC; CDR3 protein: CASSQFSGGAFRETQYF
D gene: TRBD2; V gene: TRBV9; CDR3 length: 17; J gene: TRBJ2-1; clone size: few; CDR3 DNA: TGTGCCAGCAGCCCAGGGACTAGCGGAAATAATTACAATGAGCAGTTCTTC; CDR3 protein: CASSPGTSGNNYNEQFF
D gene: NA; V gene: TRBV2; CDR3 length: 16; J gene: TRBJ2-1; clone size: NA; CDR3 DNA: TGTGCCAGCACCCGCCGAGGAGCGGGCTCCTACAATGAGCAGTTCTTC; CDR3 protein: CASTRRGAGSYNEQFF
D gene: TRBD2; V gene: TRBV6-5; CDR3 length: 16; J gene: TRBJ2-1; clone size: NA; CDR3 DNA: TGTGCCAGCAGTTACTTTGGACTAGCGGGAGTACCTGAGCAGTTCTTC; CDR3 protein: CASSYFGLAGVPEQFF
D gene: TRBD1; V gene: TRBV20-1; CDR3 length: 15; J gene: TRBJ1-6; clone size: NA; CDR3 DNA: TGCAGTGCTAGAGATCCGACAGGGGGAAATTCACCCCTCCACTTT; CDR3 protein: CSARDPTGGNSPLHF
D gene: NA; V gene: TRBV12-3/TRBV12-4; CDR3 length: 13; J gene: TRBJ2-3; clone size: NA; CDR3 DNA: TGTGCCAGCATGAACCAGGGTTCAGATACGCAGTATTTT; CDR3 protein: CASMNQGSDTQYF
D gene: TRBD1; V gene: TRBV7-2; CDR3 length: 13; J gene: TRBJ1-2; clone size: NA; CDR3 DNA: TGTGCCAGCAGCAACCGGGACAGGGATGGCTACACCTTC; CDR3 protein: CASSNRDRDGYTF
D gene: TRBD2; V gene: TRBV18; CDR3 length: 16; J gene: TRBJ2-1; clone size: NA; CDR3 DNA: TGTGCCAGCTCAATCCCGACAGCGGGAGGGTTGAATGAGCAGTTCTTC; CDR3 protein: CASSIPTAGGLNEQFF
D gene: TRBD1; V gene: TRBV12-3/TRBV12-4; CDR3 length: 14; J gene: TRBJ1-1; clone size: NA; CDR3 DNA: TGTGCCAGCAGACTATCCGGGACAGCGATTGAAGCTTTCTTT; CDR3 protein: CASRLSGTAIEAFF
D gene: NA; V gene: TRBV6-6; CDR3 length: 13; J gene: TRBJ2-7; clone size: once; CDR3 DNA: TGTGCCAGCCAGGTAACCGCTATCTACGAGCAGTACTTC; CDR3 protein: CASQVTAIYEQYF
D gene: TRBD2; V gene: TRBV3-1; CDR3 length: 16; J gene: TRBJ2-3; clone size: few; CDR3 DNA: TGTGCCAGCAGCCAAGATACCGGGAGGACCACAGATACGCAGTATTTT; CDR3 protein: CASSQDTGRTTDTQYF
D gene: TRBD2; V gene: TRBV5-5; CDR3 length: 17; J gene: TRBJ2-5; clone size: NA; CDR3 DNA: TGTGCCAGCAGCTGGGGACTAGCGGGGGGGTACCAAGAGACCCAGTACTTC; CDR3 protein: CASSWGLAGGYQETQYF
D gene: NA; V gene: TRBV20-1; CDR3 length: 11; J gene: TRBJ1-4; clone size: few; CDR3 DNA: TGCAGTGCGGAGCAGGGTCTCAAACTGTTTTTT; CDR3 protein: CSAEQGLKLFF
D gene: NA; V gene: TRBV9; CDR3 length: 14; J gene: TRBJ2-7; clone size: few; CDR3 DNA: TGTGCCAGCAGCGTAGGGGACGGTCAAAGCGAGCAGTACTTC; CDR3 protein: CASSVGDGQSEQYF
D gene: TRBD1; V gene: TRBV7-3; CDR3 length: 16; J gene: TRBJ2-2; clone size: few; CDR3 DNA: TGTGCCAGCAGCTTAACTGGGACAGGGGAGGCCGGGGAGCTGTTTTTT; CDR3 protein: CASSLTGTGEAGELFF
D gene: TRBD2; V gene: TRBV4-3; CDR3 length: 17; J gene: TRBJ2-3; clone size: few; CDR3 DNA: TGCGCCAGCAGCCCAGAGGTCCTCCTAGCGGGCGCAGATACGCAGTATTTT; CDR3 protein: CASSPEVLLAGADTQYF
D gene: TRBD1; V gene: TRBV12-3/TRBV12-4; CDR3 length: 15; J gene: TRBJ2-3; clone size: NA; CDR3 DNA: TGTGCCAGCAGTTCGGGACAGACGGTTGGGGATACGCAGTATTTT; CDR3 protein: CASSSGQTVGDTQYF
D gene: TRBD2; V gene: TRBV5-6; CDR3 length: 13; J gene: TRBJ2-1; clone size: many; CDR3 DNA: TGTGCCAGCAGCATTACGGGACTAGCGCCGCAGTTCTTC; CDR3 protein: CASSITGLAPQFF
D gene: NA; V gene: TRBV7-9; CDR3 length: 15; J gene: TRBJ2-3; clone size: NA; CDR3 DNA: TGTGCCAGCAGCCCGGGACTGGATTCCACAGATACGCAGTATTTT; CDR3 protein: CASSPGLDSTDTQYF
D gene: NA; V gene: TRBV20-1; CDR3 length: 16; J gene: TRBJ1-6; clone size: few; CDR3 DNA: TGCAGTGCTAGTGATGTGGGGCGCTTCTATAATTCACCCCTCCACTTT; CDR3 protein: CSASDVGRFYNSPLHF
D gene: TRBD2; V gene: TRBV5-1; CDR3 length: 15; J gene: TRBJ2-1; clone size: many; CDR3 DNA: TGCGCCAGCAGCCCAACTAGCGGGGGTTTAAATGAGCAGTTCTTC; CDR3 protein: CASSPTSGGLNEQFF
D gene: NA; V gene: TRBV5-6; CDR3 length: 13; J gene: TRBJ1-5; clone size: NA; CDR3 DNA: TGTGCCAGCAGCATTAATTACAATCAGCCCCAGCATTTT; CDR3 protein: CASSINYNQPQHF
D gene: NA; V gene: TRBV7-2; CDR3 length: 12; J gene: TRBJ1-1; clone size: NA; CDR3 DNA: TGTGCCAGCAGCTTAGTTTCACCGGAAGCTTTCTTT; CDR3 protein: CASSLVSPEAFF
D gene: TRBD1; V gene: TRBV30; CDR3 length: 14; J gene: TRBJ1-1; clone size: few; CDR3 DNA: TGTGCCTGGAGTGTAAACAGGGGGGTCACTGAAGCTTTCTTT; CDR3 protein: CAWSVNRGVTEAFF
D gene: NA; V gene: TRBV27; CDR3 length: 15; J gene: TRBJ2-3; clone size: NA; CDR3 DNA: TGTGCCAGCAGCCTTACTAGGGGATCCACAGATACGCAGTATTTT; CDR3 protein: CASSLTRGSTDTQYF
D gene: NA; V gene: TRBV29-1; CDR3 length: 16; J gene: TRBJ2-1; clone size: NA; CDR3 DNA: TGCAGCGTTGAAGATCCGTTAGAGGGGTCCTACAATGAGCAGTTCTTC; CDR3 protein: CSVEDPLEGSYNEQFF
D gene: NA; V gene: TRBV7-8; CDR3 length: 15; J gene: TRBJ2-1; clone size: NA; CDR3 DNA: TGTGCCAGCAGCTTCCCGGGACCTGAAGGAGGTGAGCAGTTCTTC; CDR3 protein: CASSFPGPEGGEQFF
D gene: NA; V gene: TRBV27; CDR3 length: 12; J gene: TRBJ1-1; clone size: NA; CDR3 DNA: TGTGCCACCCGGGGGGAGAACACTGAAGCTTTCTTT; CDR3 protein: CATRGENTEAFF
D gene: NA; V gene: TRBV24-1; CDR3 length: 14; J gene: TRBJ2-1; clone size: NA; CDR3 DNA: TGTGCCACCAGCCCCGGGACGATCCCCAATGAGCAGTTCTTC; CDR3 protein: CATSPGTIPNEQFF
D gene: NA; V gene: TRBV15; CDR3 length: 13; J gene: TRBJ2-7; clone size: few; CDR3 DNA: TGTGCCACCAGCAGAGATCAGGGTTCCGAGCAGTACTTC; CDR3 protein: CATSRDQGSEQYF
D gene: NA; V gene: TRBV9; CDR3 length: 15; J gene: TRBJ2-1; clone size: NA; CDR3 DNA: TGTGCCAGCAGCGTAAGGGGGGAATCCTACAATGAGCAGTTCTTC; CDR3 protein: CASSVRGESYNEQFF
D gene: NA; V gene: TRBV20-1; CDR3 length: 14; J gene: TRBJ2-3; clone size: few; CDR3 DNA: TGCAGTGCTAGAGGAAATATCGGGACAGATACGCAGTATTTT; CDR3 protein: CSARGNIGTDTQYF
D gene: NA; V gene: TRBV12-3/TRBV12-4; CDR3 length: 14; J gene: TRBJ2-4; clone size: many; CDR3 DNA: TGTGCCAGCAGTTTAGCCCCGAGGGGAAACATTCAGTACTTC; CDR3 protein: CASSLAPRGNIQYF
D gene: NA; V gene: TRBV6-6; CDR3 length: 13; J gene: TRBJ2-5; clone size: few; CDR3 DNA: TGTGCCAGCAGGCCGGGCCCCCAAGAGACCCAGTACTTC; CDR3 protein: CASRPGPQETQYF
D gene: NA; V gene: TRBV27; CDR3 length: 14; J gene: TRBJ2-3; clone size: few; CDR3 DNA: TGTGCCAGCAGTTGGGGCGGGGCGTCAGATACGCAGTATTTT; CDR3 protein: CASSWGGASDTQYF
D gene: TRBD1; V gene: TRBV28; CDR3 length: 15; J gene: TRBJ2-1; clone size: few; CDR3 DNA: TGTGCCAGCAGTCCTACAGGGGGCGGCTACAATGAGCAGTTCTTC; CDR3 protein: CASSPTGGGYNEQFF
D gene: NA; V gene: TRBV9; CDR3 length: 18; J gene: TRBJ2-2; clone size: NA; CDR3 DNA: TGTGCCAGCAGCGTAGTCCCCTTTCAGGCTAAGAACACCGGGGAGCTGTTTTTT; CDR3 protein: CASSVVPFQAKNTGELFF
D gene: NA; V gene: TRBV4-1; CDR3 length: 16; J gene: TRBJ1-4; clone size: NA; CDR3 DNA: TGCGCCAGCAGCCAAGCCGAGGGGGGCGGTAATGAAAAACTGTTTTTT; CDR3 protein: CASSQAEGGGNEKLFF
D gene: NA; V gene: TRBV19; CDR3 length: 15; J gene: TRBJ2-7; clone size: NA; CDR3 DNA: TGTGCCAGCCGGGACATAACTCCTGGCTCCTACGAGCAGTACTTC; CDR3 protein: CASRDITPGSYEQYF
D gene: NA; V gene: TRBV12-3/TRBV12-4; CDR3 length: 14; J gene: TRBJ1-6; clone size: few; CDR3 DNA: TGTGCCAGCAGTTTAGGGGTCGAGAATTCACCCCTCCACTTT; CDR3 protein: CASSLGVENSPLHF
D gene: NA; V gene: TRBV21-1; CDR3 length: 14; J gene: TRBJ2-3; clone size: NA; CDR3 DNA: TGTGCCAGCAGCAAAGTCAGCTGCACAGATACGCAGTATTTT; CDR3 protein: CASSKVSCTDTQYF
D gene: TRBD1; V gene: TRBV5-1; CDR3 length: 13; J gene: TRBJ1-5; clone size: many; CDR3 DNA: TGCGCCAGCAGCTTTACAGGGGATCAGCCCCAGCATTTT; CDR3 protein: CASSFTGDQPQHF
D gene: NA; V gene: TRBV5-1; CDR3 length: 15; J gene: TRBJ2-6; clone size: NA; CDR3 DNA: TGCGCCAGCAGCTTGGTGGGCGGTGGGGCCAACGTCCTGACTTTC; CDR3 protein: CASSLVGGGANVLTF
D gene: NA; V gene: TRBV27; CDR3 length: 15; J gene: TRBJ2-5; clone size: NA; CDR3 DNA: TGTGCCAGCAGTTCCACCTGGTTCGGGTCAGAGACCCAGTACTTC; CDR3 protein: CASSSTWFGSETQYF
D gene: TRBD1; V gene: TRBV9; CDR3 length: 15; J gene: TRBJ2-1; clone size: NA; CDR3 DNA: TGTGCCAGCAGCGTAGGAGGGACAGACTACAATGAGCAGTTCTTC; CDR3 protein: CASSVGGTDYNEQFF
D gene: TRBD2; V gene: TRBV29-1; CDR3 length: 14; J gene: TRBJ2-3; clone size: NA; CDR3 DNA: TGCAGCGTTGTAGCGGGACTTCATTCAGATACGCAGTATTTT; CDR3 protein: CSVVAGLHSDTQYF
D gene: NA; V gene: TRBV4-1; CDR3 length: 16; J gene: TRBJ2-2; clone size: few; CDR3 DNA: TGCGCCAGCAGCCTGGCAGGGGGGATAAACACCGGGGAGCTGTTTTTT; CDR3 protein: CASSLAGGINTGELFF
D gene: NA; V gene: TRBV3-1; CDR3 length: 12; J gene: TRBJ2-7; clone size: NA; CDR3 DNA: TGTGCCAGCAGGCGACGACTGCTAGTTAAGTACTTC; CDR3 protein: CASRRRLLVKYF
D gene: TRBD1; V gene: TRBV29-1; CDR3 length: 14; J gene: TRBJ2-7; clone size: few; CDR3 DNA: TGCAGCGCCTCCTTGACAGGGAAAATTCACGAGCAGTACTTC; CDR3 protein: CSASLTGKIHEQYF
D gene: TRBD1; V gene: TRBV5-5; CDR3 length: 16; J gene: TRBJ1-2; clone size: NA; CDR3 DNA: TGTGCCAGCAGCGAGGGGACAGGGGGCGCTAACTATGGCTACACCTTC; CDR3 protein: CASSEGTGGANYGYTF